Detailed here is one TCR beta chain. Germline CDR1 is MNHEY and CDR2 is SVGAGI. The V and J ends lost 6 bases and 10 bases respectively, with 16 bases between them. This CDR3 is built from 13 residues. These data belong to a study of CD8 T cells in Susac syndrome. Overall study context: Patients with Susac syndrome, at blood draw, were therapy-naive, on corticosteroids, or on intravenous immunoglobulin alone.

RNA totalling roughly 0.5 to 1 ug underwent reverse transcription with random hexamers. TCRdb fed the immunoSEQ multiplex PCR reads into MiXCR, producing one record per CDR3 protein. The sample lists approximately 190,000 distinct CDR3 sequences, 91% occurring once. Specimen: CD4+ T cells from PBMCs. The chain employs TRBV6-5 and TRBJ2-1, with a weak D call TRBD1 (6 bases). This receptor was identified in a human donor with Susac syndrome. CDR3 protein: CASSQKGEGEQFF. DNA of the CDR3: TGTGCCAGCAGCCAAAAGGGGGAAGGGGAGCAGTTCTTC.